This TCR beta chain was found in a study of patients and donors after allogeneic stem cell transplantation (dated by TCRdb to 2020 to 2021). V lost 6 bases and J lost 2 bases; the stretch between them is 11 bases long. The germline V gene provides CDR1 SQVTM and CDR2 ANQGSEA. The CDR3 has 12 amino acids, counting the end cysteine and phenylalanine. The kept DNA is CDR3 alone, 36 bases in frame from the first base. Comment on this clonotype: Its antigen is currently not known. Qualities for individual bases were not recorded, and no much larger clone is one base off.

Library prep was done by RT-PCR. Instrument on record: NextSeq 550. TCRdb took the public reads, trimmed them with fastp at Q25, ran MiXCR for clone calling and kept in-frame beta chains. Entries that share a CDR3 protein sequence are merged under the most common genes and DNA. This sample is represented by 200,000 to 250,000 distinct CDR3 sequences; 12% to 15% of them were singletons. The top ten constitute 11% of the sample. This receptor was obtained from a human donor who was either an allogeneic HSCT recipient or a stem cell or donor lymphocyte infusion donor (not recorded which). It is not recorded whose cells these are; they may come from a transplant donor. Recombination joined TRBV29-1 with TRBJ2-7, with the D gene call left open. The specimen was blood, either unsorted or a sorted T cell fraction (not recorded which). The base sequence is TGCAGCGTGGGGATCAGCCCCTACGAGCAGTACTTC. Its translation reads: CSVGISPYEQYF.